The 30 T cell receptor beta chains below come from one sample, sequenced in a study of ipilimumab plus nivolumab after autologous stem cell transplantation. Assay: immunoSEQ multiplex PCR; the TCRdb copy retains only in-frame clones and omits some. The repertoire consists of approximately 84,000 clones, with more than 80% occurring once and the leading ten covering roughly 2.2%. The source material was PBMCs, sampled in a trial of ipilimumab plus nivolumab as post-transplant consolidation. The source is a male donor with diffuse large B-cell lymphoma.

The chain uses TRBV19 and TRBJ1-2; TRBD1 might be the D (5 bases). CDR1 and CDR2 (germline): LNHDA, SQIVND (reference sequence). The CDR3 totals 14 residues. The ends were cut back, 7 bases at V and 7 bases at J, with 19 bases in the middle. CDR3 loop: CASNKRQGVGGYTF. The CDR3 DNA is TGTGCCAGTAATAAGAGGCAGGGCGTAGGTGGCTACACCTTC.

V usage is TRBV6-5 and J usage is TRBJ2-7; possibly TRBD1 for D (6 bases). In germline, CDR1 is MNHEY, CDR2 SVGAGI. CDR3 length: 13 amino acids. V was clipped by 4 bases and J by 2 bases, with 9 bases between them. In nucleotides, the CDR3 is TGTGCCAGCAGTTTGGACAGAACCTACGAGCAGTACTTC. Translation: CASSLDRTYEQYF.

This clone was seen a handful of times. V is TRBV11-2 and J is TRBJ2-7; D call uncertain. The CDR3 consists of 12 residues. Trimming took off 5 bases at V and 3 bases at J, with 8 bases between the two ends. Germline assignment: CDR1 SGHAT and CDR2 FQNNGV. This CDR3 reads CASSPGIYEQYF. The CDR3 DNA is TGTGCCAGCAGCCCAGGCATCTACGAGCAGTACTTC.

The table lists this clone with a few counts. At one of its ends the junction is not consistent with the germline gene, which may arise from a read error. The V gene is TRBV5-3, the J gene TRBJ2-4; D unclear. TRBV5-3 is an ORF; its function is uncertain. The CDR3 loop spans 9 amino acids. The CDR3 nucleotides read TGTGCCAGAAGCCCACGGGTAGCCTTC. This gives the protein CARSPRVAF.

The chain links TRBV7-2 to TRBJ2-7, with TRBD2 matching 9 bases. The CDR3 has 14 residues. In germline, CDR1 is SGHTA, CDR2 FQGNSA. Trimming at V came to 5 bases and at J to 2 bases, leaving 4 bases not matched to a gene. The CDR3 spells CASSRTSAAYEQYF. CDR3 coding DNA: TGTGCCAGCAGCCGGACTAGCGCGGCCTACGAGCAGTACTTC.

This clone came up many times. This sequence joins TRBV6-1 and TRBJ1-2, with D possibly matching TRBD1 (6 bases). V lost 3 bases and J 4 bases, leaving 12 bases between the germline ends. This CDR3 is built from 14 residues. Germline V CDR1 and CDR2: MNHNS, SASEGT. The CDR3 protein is CASSDWGAPYGYTF. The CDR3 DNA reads TGTGCCAGCAGTGACTGGGGGGCTCCCTATGGCTACACCTTC.

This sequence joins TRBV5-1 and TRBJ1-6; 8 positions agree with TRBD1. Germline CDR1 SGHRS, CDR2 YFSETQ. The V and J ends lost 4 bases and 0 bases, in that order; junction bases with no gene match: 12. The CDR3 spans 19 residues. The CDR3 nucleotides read TGCGCCAGCAGCGTTGGTGGGACAGGTCCGAGCTCCTATAATTCACCCCTCCACTTT. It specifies CASSVGGTGPSSYNSPLHF.

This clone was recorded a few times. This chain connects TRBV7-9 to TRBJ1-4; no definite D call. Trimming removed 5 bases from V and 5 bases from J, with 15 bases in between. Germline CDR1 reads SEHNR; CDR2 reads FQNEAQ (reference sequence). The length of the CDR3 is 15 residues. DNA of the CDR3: TGTGCCAGCAGCCAAGGGAACAGTGGAAATGAAAAACTGTTTTTT. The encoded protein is CASSQGNSGNEKLFF.

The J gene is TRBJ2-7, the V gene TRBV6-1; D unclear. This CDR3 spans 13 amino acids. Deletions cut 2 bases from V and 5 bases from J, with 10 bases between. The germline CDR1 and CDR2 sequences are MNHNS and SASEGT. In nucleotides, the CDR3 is TGTGCCAGCAGTGAAAGCTACAGTGACGAGCAGTACTTC. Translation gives CASSESYSDEQYF.

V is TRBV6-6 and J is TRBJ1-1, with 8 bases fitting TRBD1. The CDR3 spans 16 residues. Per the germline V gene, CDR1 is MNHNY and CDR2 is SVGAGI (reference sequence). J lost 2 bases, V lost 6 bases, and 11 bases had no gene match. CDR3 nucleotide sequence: TGTGCCAGCAGGAAGGACAGGGTTGCTCGTAACACTGAAGCTTTCTTT. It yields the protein CASRKDRVARNTEAFF.

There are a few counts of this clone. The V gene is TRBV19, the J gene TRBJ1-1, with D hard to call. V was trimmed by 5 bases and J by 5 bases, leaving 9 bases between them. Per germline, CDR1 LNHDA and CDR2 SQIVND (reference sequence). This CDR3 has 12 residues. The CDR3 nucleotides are TGTGCCAGTAGTTTAGGGAGGACTGAAGCTTTCTTT. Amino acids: CASSLGRTEAFF.

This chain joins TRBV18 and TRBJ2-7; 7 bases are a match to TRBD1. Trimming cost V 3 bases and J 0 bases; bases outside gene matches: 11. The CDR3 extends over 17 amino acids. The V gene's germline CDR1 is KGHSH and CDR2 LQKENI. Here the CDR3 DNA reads TGTGCCAGCTCACCCTACATGACAGGGTCTAGCTCCTACGAGCAGTACTTC. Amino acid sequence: CASSPYMTGSSSYEQYF.

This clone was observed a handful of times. The CDR3 coding sequence is TGTGCCTGGAGCGGAGACAGGGGGAGTTCACCCCTCCACTTT. It specifies CAWSGDRGSSPLHF. The chain is built from TRBV30 and TRBJ1-6, with 9 bases fitting TRBD1. The ends lost 3 bases at V and 9 bases at J; junction bases unmatched: 6. The CDR3 contains 14 residues. The germline V gene has CDR1 GTSNPN and CDR2 SVGIG (reference sequence).

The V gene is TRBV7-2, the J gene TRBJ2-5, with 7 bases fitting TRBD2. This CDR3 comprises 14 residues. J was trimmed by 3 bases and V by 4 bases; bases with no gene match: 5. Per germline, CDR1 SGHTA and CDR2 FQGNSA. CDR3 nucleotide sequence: TGTGCCAGCAGCTCCCGGCGGGGGAAAGAGACCCAGTACTTC. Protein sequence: CASSSRRGKETQYF.

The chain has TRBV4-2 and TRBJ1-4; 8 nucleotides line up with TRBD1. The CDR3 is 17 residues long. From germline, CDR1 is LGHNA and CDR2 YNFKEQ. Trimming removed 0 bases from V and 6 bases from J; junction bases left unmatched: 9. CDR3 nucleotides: TGTGCCAGCAGCCAAGATCGGGCACAGGGGGACGATGAAAAACTGTTTTTT. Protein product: CASSQDRAQGDDEKLFF.

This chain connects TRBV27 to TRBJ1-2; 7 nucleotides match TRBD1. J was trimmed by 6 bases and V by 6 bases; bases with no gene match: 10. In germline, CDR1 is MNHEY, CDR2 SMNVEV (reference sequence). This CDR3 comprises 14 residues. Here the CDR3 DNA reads TGTGCCAGCAGGGGGTCAGCAGGGGGACATGGCTACACCTTC. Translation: CASRGSAGGHGYTF.

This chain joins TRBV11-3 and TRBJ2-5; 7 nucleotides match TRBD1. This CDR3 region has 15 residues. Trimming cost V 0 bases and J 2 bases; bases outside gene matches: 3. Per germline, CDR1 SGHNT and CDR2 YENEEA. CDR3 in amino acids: CASSLDGTEQETQYF. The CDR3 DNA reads TGTGCCAGCAGCTTAGATGGGACAGAACAAGAGACCCAGTACTTC.

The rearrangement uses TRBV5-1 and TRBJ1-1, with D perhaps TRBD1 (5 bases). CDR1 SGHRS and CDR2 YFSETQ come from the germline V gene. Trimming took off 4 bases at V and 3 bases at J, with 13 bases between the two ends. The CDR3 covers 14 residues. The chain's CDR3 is CASSKSPGHTEAFF. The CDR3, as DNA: TGCGCCAGCAGCAAGAGTCCGGGGCACACTGAAGCTTTCTTT.

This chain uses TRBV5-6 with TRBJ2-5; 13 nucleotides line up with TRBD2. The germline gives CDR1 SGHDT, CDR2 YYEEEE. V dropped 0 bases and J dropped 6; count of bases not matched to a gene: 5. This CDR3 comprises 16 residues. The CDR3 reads CASSLGLAGGGKTQYF. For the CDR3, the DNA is TGTGCCAGCAGCTTGGGACTAGCGGGGGGCGGGAAGACCCAGTACTTC.

CDR3: CASSGPGTGVETQYF. The DNA for the CDR3 is TGTGCCAGCAGTGGTCCGGGGACAGGGGTTGAGACCCAGTACTTC. The chain links TRBV6-1 to TRBJ2-5; 10 bases fit TRBD1. The CDR3 totals 15 residues. Germline assignment: CDR1 MNHNS and CDR2 SASEGT. The J segment lost 5 bases and the V segment lost 4 bases, leaving 7 bases of the junction unmatched.

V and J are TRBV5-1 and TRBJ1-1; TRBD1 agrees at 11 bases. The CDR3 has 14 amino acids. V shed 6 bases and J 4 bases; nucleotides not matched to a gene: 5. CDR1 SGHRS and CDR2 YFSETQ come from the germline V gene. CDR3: CASNAGTGGTEAFF. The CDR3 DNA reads TGCGCCAGCAACGCCGGGACAGGGGGCACTGAAGCTTTCTTT. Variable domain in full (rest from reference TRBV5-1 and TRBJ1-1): KAGVTQTPRYLIKTRGQQVTLSCSPISGHRSVSWYQQTPGQGLQFLFEYFSETQRNKGNFPGRFSGRQFSNSRSEMNVSTLELGDSALYLCASNAGTGGTEAFFGQGTRLTVV.

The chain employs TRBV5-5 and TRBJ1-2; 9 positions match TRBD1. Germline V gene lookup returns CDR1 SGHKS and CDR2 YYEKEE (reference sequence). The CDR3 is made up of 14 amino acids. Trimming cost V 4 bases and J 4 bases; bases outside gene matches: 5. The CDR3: CASSPGQGSYGYTF. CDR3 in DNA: TGTGCCAGCAGCCCGGGACAGGGCTCCTATGGCTACACCTTC.

CDR3 in amino acids: CASSYTPDSSEAFF. The CDR3 bases are TGTGCCAGCAGTTATACTCCGGACAGCTCTGAAGCTTTCTTT. V gene TRBV6-5 combines with J gene TRBJ1-1, with D possibly matching TRBD1 (6 bases). The CDR3 sequence is 14 residues long. The V end was cut by 3 bases, the J end by 6 bases, with 14 bases between. Germline V gene lookup returns CDR1 MNHEY and CDR2 SVGAGI.

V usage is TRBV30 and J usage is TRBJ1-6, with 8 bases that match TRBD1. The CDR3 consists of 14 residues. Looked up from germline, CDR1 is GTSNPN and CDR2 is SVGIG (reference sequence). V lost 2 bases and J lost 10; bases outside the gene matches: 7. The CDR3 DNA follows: TGTGCCTGGAGTCGGACAGGGTTAGGGTCACCCCTCCACTTT. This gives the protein CAWSRTGLGSPLHF.

This CDR3 is CASSSASTDTQYF. The CDR3 DNA is TGTGCCAGCAGCTCCGCGAGCACAGATACGCAGTATTTT. The chain employs TRBV7-3 and TRBJ2-3; D remains ambiguous. Germline CDR1 reads SGHTA; CDR2 reads FQGTGA. Trimming stripped 4 bases from V and 0 bases from J, with 5 bases between. The CDR3 sequence is 13 residues long.

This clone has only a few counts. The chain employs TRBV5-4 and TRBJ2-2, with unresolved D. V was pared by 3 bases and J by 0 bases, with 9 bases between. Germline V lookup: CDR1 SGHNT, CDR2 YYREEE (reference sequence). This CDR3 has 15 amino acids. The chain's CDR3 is CASSSTTANTGELFF. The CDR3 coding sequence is TGTGCCAGCAGCTCAACCACGGCGAACACCGGGGAGCTGTTTTTT. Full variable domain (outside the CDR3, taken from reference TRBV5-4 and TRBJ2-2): ETGVTQSPTHLIKTRGQQVTLRCSSQSGHNTVSWYQQALGQGPQFIFQYYREEENGRGNFPPRFSGLQFPNYSSELNVNALELDDSALYLCASSSTTANTGELFFGEGSRLTVL.

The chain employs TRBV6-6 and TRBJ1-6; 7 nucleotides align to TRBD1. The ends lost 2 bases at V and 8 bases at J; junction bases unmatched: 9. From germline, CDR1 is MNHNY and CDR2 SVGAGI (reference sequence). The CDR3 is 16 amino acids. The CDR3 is CASSYEATGNHSPLHF. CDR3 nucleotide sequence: TGTGCCAGCAGTTACGAGGCGACAGGGAATCATTCACCCCTCCACTTT.

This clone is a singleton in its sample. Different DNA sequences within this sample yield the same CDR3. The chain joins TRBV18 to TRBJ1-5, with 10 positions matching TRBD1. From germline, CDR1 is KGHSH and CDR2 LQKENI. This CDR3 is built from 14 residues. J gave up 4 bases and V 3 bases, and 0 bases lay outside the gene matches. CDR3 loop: CASSPGQGNQPQHF. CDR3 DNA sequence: TGTGCCAGCTCACCGGGACAGGGGAATCAGCCCCAGCATTTT.

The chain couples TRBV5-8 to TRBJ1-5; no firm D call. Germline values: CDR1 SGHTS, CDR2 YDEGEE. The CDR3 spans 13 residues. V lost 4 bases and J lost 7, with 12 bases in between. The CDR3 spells CASSPDGVQPQHF. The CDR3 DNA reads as TGTGCCAGCAGCCCCGACGGAGTGCAGCCCCAGCATTTT.

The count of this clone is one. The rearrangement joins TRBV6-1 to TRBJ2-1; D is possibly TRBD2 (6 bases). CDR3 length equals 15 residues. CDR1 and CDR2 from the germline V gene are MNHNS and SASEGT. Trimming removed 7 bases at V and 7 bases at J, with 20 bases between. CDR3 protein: CASTLVEAGPNEQFF. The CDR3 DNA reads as TGTGCCAGCACCCTCGTAGAGGCGGGGCCAAATGAGCAGTTCTTC.